This TCR beta chain was sequenced in a study of blood T cell repertoires in COVID-19. The assay was immunoSEQ multiplex PCR, and TCRdb's table has in-frame clones only and misses some. Seen here are about 54,000 clones, 75% to 95% observed once, and the top ten hold just under 8.5%. CDR1 MNHNS and CDR2 SASEGT come from the germline V gene. V was pared by 3 bases and J by 2 bases, with 6 bases of the junction left unmatched. This CDR3 has 15 amino acids. V is TRBV6-1 and J is TRBJ2-7, with 8 bases fitting TRBD1. The clonotype comes from a woman aged 40 to 50 with active COVID-19. The sample taken for sequencing was peripheral blood. The DNA for the CDR3 is TGTGCCAGCAGTGATAATCACAGGGGGACCTACGAGCAGTACTTC. Amino acid sequence: CASSDNHRGTYEQYF.